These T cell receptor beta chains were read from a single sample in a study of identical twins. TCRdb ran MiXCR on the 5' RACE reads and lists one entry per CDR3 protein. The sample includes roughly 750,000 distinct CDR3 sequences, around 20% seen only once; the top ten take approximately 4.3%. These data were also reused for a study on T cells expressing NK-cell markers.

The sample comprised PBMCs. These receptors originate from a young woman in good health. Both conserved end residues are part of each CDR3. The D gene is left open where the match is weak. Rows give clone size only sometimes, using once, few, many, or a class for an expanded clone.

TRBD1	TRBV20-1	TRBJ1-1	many	TGCAGTGCCACCGGGAAGGGGGCAGGGACTGAAGCTTTCTTT	CSATGKGAGTEAFF
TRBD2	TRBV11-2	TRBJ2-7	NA	TGTGCCAGCAGCTTAGTAGGGACTAGCGGCTACGAGCAGTACTTC	CASSLVGTSGYEQYF
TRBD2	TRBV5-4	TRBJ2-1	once	TGTGCCAGCAGCTTCTACCCAGCGGGAGACCCCCATGAGCAGTTCTTC	CASSFYPAGDPHEQFF
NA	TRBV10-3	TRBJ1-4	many	TGTGCCATCAGTGAGGACCCAGCCTCTAATGAAAAACTGTTTTTT	CAISEDPASNEKLFF
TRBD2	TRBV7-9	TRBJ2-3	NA	TGTGCCAGCAGCTCCCGACTAGCGGGAGGTCTCACAGATACGCAGTATTTT	CASSSRLAGGLTDTQYF
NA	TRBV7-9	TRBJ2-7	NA	TGTGCCAGCAGCCCCTATAACGAGCAGTACTTC	CASSPYNEQYF
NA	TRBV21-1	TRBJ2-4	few	TGTGCCAGCACTAGGGAATGGGCCAAAAACATTCAGTACTTC	CASTREWAKNIQYF
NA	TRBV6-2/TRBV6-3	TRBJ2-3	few	TGTGCCAGCAGTCGGCGGCTGCACACAGATACGCAGTATTTT	CASSRRLHTDTQYF
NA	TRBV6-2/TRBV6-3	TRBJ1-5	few	TGTGCCACGTCATTCAACAGGCAATGGCAGCCCCAGCATTTT	CATSFNRQWQPQHF
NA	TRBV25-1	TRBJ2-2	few	TGTGCCAGCAGTGACCTCGACAGACAGACCGGGGAGCTGTTTTTT	CASSDLDRQTGELFF
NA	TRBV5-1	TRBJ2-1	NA	TGCGCCAGCAGCTTGGGGGTGGGATACAATGAGCAGTTCTTC	CASSLGVGYNEQFF
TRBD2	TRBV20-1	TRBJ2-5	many	TGCAGTGCTAGCACGCGGGGGCAAGAGACCCAGTACTTC	CSASTRGQETQYF
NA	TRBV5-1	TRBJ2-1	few	TGCGCCAGCAGCGATACCGGGTCCTCCTACAATGAGCAGTTCTTC	CASSDTGSSYNEQFF
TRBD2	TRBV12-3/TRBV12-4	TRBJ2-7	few	TGTGCCAGCAGTTTAGGGCTAGCGGGAGTTGAGGAGCAGTACTTC	CASSLGLAGVEEQYF
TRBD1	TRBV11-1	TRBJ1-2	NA	TGTGCCAGCAGCTCATTGCCGGGACAGGGAACTCCTAACTATGGCTACACCTTC	CASSSLPGQGTPNYGYTF
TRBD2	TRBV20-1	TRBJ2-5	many	TGCAGTGCTCCCCCCGTGGGGGGGGAGACCCAGTACTTC	CSAPPVGGETQYF
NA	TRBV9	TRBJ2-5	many	TGTGCCAGCAGCGTAACGCCCCTTAACCAAGAGACCCAGTACTTC	CASSVTPLNQETQYF
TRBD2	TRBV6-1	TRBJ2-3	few	TGTGCCAGCAGGGGAGCGGGGGGGCTTTCAGATACGCAGTATTTT	CASRGAGGLSDTQYF
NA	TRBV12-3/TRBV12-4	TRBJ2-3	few	TGTGCCAGCAAATTGGGGGATACGCAGTATTTT	CASKLGDTQYF
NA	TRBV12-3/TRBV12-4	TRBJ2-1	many	TGTGCCAGCAGTCCGATACTGAATTTAGGACCGAATGAGCAGTTCTTC	CASSPILNLGPNEQFF
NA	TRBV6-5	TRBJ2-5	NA	TGTGCCAGCAGTTTGGGGGGCAGTTTGAAAGAGACCCAGTACTTC	CASSLGGSLKETQYF
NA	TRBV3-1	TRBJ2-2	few	TGTGCCAGCAGGCGCCGGGGGGCCGTGAACACCGGGGAGCTGTTTTTT	CASRRRGAVNTGELFF
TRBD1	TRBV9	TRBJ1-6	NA	TGTGCCAGCAGCGCGAGGGACAGGGATGGCTCACCCCTCCACTTT	CASSARDRDGSPLHF
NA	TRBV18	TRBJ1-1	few	TGTGCCAGCTCACCCGGGACGGAACGAGGTGAAGCTTTCTTT	CASSPGTERGEAFF
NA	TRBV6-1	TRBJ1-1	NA	TGTGCCAGCAGAGAGCACGGAAACACTGAAGCTTTCTTT	CASREHGNTEAFF
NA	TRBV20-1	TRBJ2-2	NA	TGCAGTGCACTACTACCGAACACCGGGGAGCTGTTTTTT	CSALLPNTGELFF
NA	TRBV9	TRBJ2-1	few	TGTGCCAGCAGCGTAGAAGGGCAGGGACTCACCCAGTTCTTC	CASSVEGQGLTQFF
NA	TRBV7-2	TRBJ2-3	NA	TGTGCCAGCAGCGCGGACTGGCAGTTGACAGATACGCAGTATTTT	CASSADWQLTDTQYF
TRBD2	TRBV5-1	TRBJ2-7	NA	TGCGCCAGCAGCTCCCTCGGGGGGGCCGACGAGCAGTACTTC	CASSSLGGADEQYF
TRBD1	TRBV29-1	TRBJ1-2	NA	TGCAGCGTTGAGGACAGGGGCCCCAACTATGGCTACACCTTC	CSVEDRGPNYGYTF
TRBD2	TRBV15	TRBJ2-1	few	TGTGCCACCAGCAGAGGGGCACTAGCGGGAGGTTTAGATGAGCAGTTCTTC	CATSRGALAGGLDEQFF
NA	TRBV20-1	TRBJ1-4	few	TGCAGTGCTAGAGGACTTGTATCGGAAAAACTGTTTTTT	CSARGLVSEKLFF
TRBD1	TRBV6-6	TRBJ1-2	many	TGTGCCAGCAATCGGGGACAGGGGGACGGCTACACCTTC	CASNRGQGDGYTF
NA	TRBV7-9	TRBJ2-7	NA	TGTGCCAGCAGCTACCTAGGGAACGAGCAGTACTTC	CASSYLGNEQYF
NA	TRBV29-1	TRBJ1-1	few	TGCAGCGTCGAGATAGAGGATACTGAAGCTTTCTTT	CSVEIEDTEAFF
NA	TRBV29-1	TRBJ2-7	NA	TGCAGCGTTGACGCCGGAGGCCCAGGGCAGTACTTC	CSVDAGGPGQYF
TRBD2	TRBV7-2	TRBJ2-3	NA	TGTGCCAGCAGCTCAAGGGGCGCGGGAGACTCGCCAGTGCCGCAGTATTTT	CASSSRGAGDSPVPQYF
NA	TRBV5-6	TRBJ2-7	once	TGTGCCAGCAGCTCGATGACGGAATCCTACGAGCAGTACTTC	CASSSMTESYEQYF
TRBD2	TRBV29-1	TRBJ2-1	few	TGCAGCGTTGAACCCATGTCCAGTCGACTAGCTTCCAATGAGCAGTTCTTC	CSVEPMSSRLASNEQFF
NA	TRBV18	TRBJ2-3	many	TGTGCCAGCTCAGTGTCTCCCACAGATACGCAGTATTTT	CASSVSPTDTQYF
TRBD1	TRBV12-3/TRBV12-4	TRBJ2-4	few	TGTGCCAGCAGTTTAGCAGACAGGGTAAACATTCAGTACTTC	CASSLADRVNIQYF
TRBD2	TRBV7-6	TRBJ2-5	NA	TGTGCCAGCAGCTTAGCACCCAATAGCGGGGGGTTCCTTGAGACCCAGTACTTC	CASSLAPNSGGFLETQYF
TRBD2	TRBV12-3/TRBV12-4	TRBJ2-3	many	TGTGCCACCGAGCGGGGGGAAGGCACGCAGTATTTT	CATERGEGTQYF
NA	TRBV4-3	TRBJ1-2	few	TGCGCCAGCAGCGGAAATTCTGGCTACACCTTC	CASSGNSGYTF
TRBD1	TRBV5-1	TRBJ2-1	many	TGCGCCAGCAGCTACGGACAGGGTTCCTACAATGAGCAGTTCTTC	CASSYGQGSYNEQFF
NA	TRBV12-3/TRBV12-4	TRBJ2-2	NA	TGTGCCACCGAGGGTTCCCCTCCCGGGGAGCTGTTTTTT	CATEGSPPGELFF
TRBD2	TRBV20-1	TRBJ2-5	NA	TGCAGTGCCACCGGGCTAGCGGGGGTAGAGACCCAGTACTTC	CSATGLAGVETQYF
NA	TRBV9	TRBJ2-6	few	TGTGCCAGCAGCGTAGGGAGGGCTGGGGCCAACGTCCTGACTTTC	CASSVGRAGANVLTF
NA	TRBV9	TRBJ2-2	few	TGTGCCAGCAGCGTAGTTTCAGGGATCGGGGAGCTGTTTTTT	CASSVVSGIGELFF
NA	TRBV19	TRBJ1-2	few	TGTGCCAGTAGTATAGATACCGGAGGGAACTATGGCTACACCTTC	CASSIDTGGNYGYTF
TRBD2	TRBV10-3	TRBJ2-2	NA	TGTGCCATCAGTGCTCTAGCGGAGGCGAACACCGGGGAGCTGTTTTTT	CAISALAEANTGELFF
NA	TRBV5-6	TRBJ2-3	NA	TGTGCCAGCAGCCCCCCGAGGTGGCGCACAGATACGCAGTATTTT	CASSPPRWRTDTQYF
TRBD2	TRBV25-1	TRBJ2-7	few	TGTGCCAGCAGTGGGCGACTAGCGGGGGACTACGAGCAGTACTTC	CASSGRLAGDYEQYF
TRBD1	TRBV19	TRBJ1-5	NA	TGTGCCAGTAGTAGCCTAGGGACAGGCAATCAGCCCCAGCATTTT	CASSSLGTGNQPQHF
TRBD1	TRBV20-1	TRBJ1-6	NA	TGCAGTGCTAGAGTGGGGACAGGGAATTCACCCCTCCACTTT	CSARVGTGNSPLHF
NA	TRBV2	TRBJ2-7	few	TGTGCCAGTCAGTTTGTGAGCTCCTACGAGCAGTACTTC	CASQFVSSYEQYF
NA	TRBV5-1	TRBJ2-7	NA	TGCGCCAGCAGCTTGGAACGAGACTACGAGCAGTACTTC	CASSLERDYEQYF
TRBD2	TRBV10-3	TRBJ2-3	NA	TGTGCCATCAGCGGGACTAGCGGTCTCGTTACGCAGTATTTT	CAISGTSGLVTQYF
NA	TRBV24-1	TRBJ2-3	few	TGTGCCACCAGTGATCCGTCGGCCGGGAGCGGCACAGATACGCAGTATTTT	CATSDPSAGSGTDTQYF